This is a list of T cell receptor beta chains from one sample in a study of cytomegalovirus exposure and HLA in healthy donors. Measured with immunoSEQ multiplex PCR; TCRdb has only the in-frame clones, and not every one. This table holds some 120,000 clones, around four fifths found once. Sequencing was done on a sample of PBMCs. Receptor source: a human donor in good health. Both conserved end residues are part of each CDR3. The D gene is left open where the match is weak. Size tells how often a clone was seen (once, few, many) or the class of an expanded clone, and some rows leave it out.

cdr3_nt cdr3_aa d_call j_call clone_size cdr3_length v_call
TGTGCCAGCAGCTCGGACAGGACTAGCGGGGGGCCCGACATTCAGTACTTC CASSSDRTSGGPDIQYF TRBD2 TRBJ2-4 - 17 TRBV5-4
TGTGCCAGCAGCGTCGGACGCGGGACAGCCTGGGGAAATGAGCAGTTCTTC CASSVGRGTAWGNEQFF - TRBJ2-1 - 17 TRBV9
TGCGCCAGCAGCCAAGGCCCGGGATCCCTGGAGACCCAGTACTTC CASSQGPGSLETQYF - TRBJ2-5 - 15 TRBV4-1
TGTGCCAGCAGTCAAGGGCCCAATCAGCCCCAGCATTTT CASSQGPNQPQHF - TRBJ1-5 - 13 TRBV6-1
TGTGCCAGCAGCTCCTCACTAGCGGGCGGCGAGCAGTTCTTC CASSSSLAGGEQFF TRBD2 TRBJ2-1 - 14 TRBV7-3
TGTGCCAGCAGCTTAGTCCGGGGTCCTGGGTCTGGAAACACCATATATTTT CASSLVRGPGSGNTIYF - TRBJ1-3 few 17 TRBV5-6
TGTGCCAGCAGCTTGGGCAGGGAAGGATTAAGAGGCTACACCTTC CASSLGREGLRGYTF - TRBJ1-2 - 15 TRBV7-9
TGTGCCAGCAGTCCCCTGCAAGGGATTCGGGGCGAGCAGTACTTC CASSPLQGIRGEQYF - TRBJ2-7 - 15 TRBV28
TGTGCCAGCTCACCACCGGCAGGTCGGGGATCTGGAAACACCATATATTTT CASSPPAGRGSGNTIYF - TRBJ1-3 - 17 TRBV18
TGTGCCAGCAGTTTATCTCTGCGACTAGAGGATACGCAGTATTTT CASSLSLRLEDTQYF - TRBJ2-3 - 15 TRBV27
TGTGCCAGTAGTATAGAGAGGAGTGAACGCGAAAAACTGTTTTTT CASSIERSEREKLFF - TRBJ1-4 - 15 TRBV19
TGTGCCAGCAGCTTAAATAGGGGTTCATATAATTCACCCCTCCACTTT CASSLNRGSYNSPLHF - TRBJ1-6 - 16 TRBV7-9
TGTGTATCAGGTCATCAGCCCCAGCATTTT CVSGHQPQHF - TRBJ1-5 few 10 TRBV19
TGTGCCAGCAGCTTAGAGTCAGGGAGGTGCACTGAAGCTTTCTTT CASSLESGRCTEAFF - TRBJ1-1 once 15 TRBV7-9
TGTGCCAGCAGCGTAAGTAGCGGGGGCTACAATGAGCAGTTCTTC CASSVSSGGYNEQFF TRBD2 TRBJ2-1 - 15 TRBV9
TGCAGCGTTGATTCAAGCGGGGGGAGAACAGATACGCAGTATTTT CSVDSSGGRTDTQYF TRBD2 TRBJ2-3 - 15 TRBV29-1
TGTGCCAGCAGCGTAGCTCTCGTCGGTTCTGAAGCTTTCTTT CASSVALVGSEAFF - TRBJ1-1 - 14 TRBV9
TGTGCCAGCAGCCGGGCGGGGGGATCCGAGCAGTACTTC CASSRAGGSEQYF TRBD2 TRBJ2-7 - 13 TRBV14
TGCGCCAGCAGCCACGAACCGCGATCCTACGAGCAGTACTTC CASSHEPRSYEQYF - TRBJ2-7 - 14 TRBV4-1
TGTGCCAGCAGCGGCAATGAGCAGTTCTTC CASSGNEQFF - TRBJ2-1 - 10 TRBV6-1
TGTGCCAGCAGCCAAGAGGCGGTTGAGCAGCCCCAGCATTTT CASSQEAVEQPQHF - TRBJ1-5 few 14 TRBV4-1
TGTGCCAGTAGCTACGGGGGGTCTGATGGCTACACCTTC CASSYGGSDGYTF - TRBJ1-2 - 13 TRBV19
TGCGCCAGCAGCTTCGGGGTGGGGGAGACCCAGTACTTC CASSFGVGETQYF - TRBJ2-5 - 13 TRBV5-1
TGTGCCAGCAGAAGGGAGATCTACGAGCAGTACTTC CASRREIYEQYF - TRBJ2-7 few 12 TRBV2
TGTGCCAGCAGTAGTCGGGAGGAGGTTCCCCTCCACTTT CASSSREEVPLHF - TRBJ1-6 - 13 TRBV19
TGTGCCAGCAGTTCTGGCAATCAGCCCCAGCATTTT CASSSGNQPQHF - TRBJ1-5 - 12 TRBV28
TGTGCCACCCAAGGGGCGGAAGGCTACACCTTC CATQGAEGYTF - TRBJ1-2 - 11 TRBV7-9
TGCGCCAGCAGCTTGGGGTCGGGGGGGGCCTTCGAGACCCAGTACTTC CASSLGSGGAFETQYF TRBD2 TRBJ2-5 once 16 TRBV5-1
TGTGCCAGCAGCCAAGAGCTGACAGGGGATAACAATGAGCAGTTCTTC CASSQELTGDNNEQFF TRBD1 TRBJ2-1 - 16 TRBV14
TGTGCCAGCTCACGACTCGAACCCGGCGGGACAGGGCCTTCACCCCTCCACTTT CASSRLEPGGTGPSPLHF TRBD1 TRBJ1-6 - 18 TRBV18
TGTGCCAGCAGCTTGCGGGGGTACTCCTACGAGCAGTACTTC CASSLRGYSYEQYF - TRBJ2-7 - 14 TRBV5-4
TGTGCCAGCAGCCGAGACGAACCTATCACAGATACGCAGTATTTT CASSRDEPITDTQYF - TRBJ2-3 - 15 TRBV4-2
TGTGCCAGTAGCCTTTTCGGGTCGGGATATGGCTACACCTTC CASSLFGSGYGYTF - TRBJ1-2 few 14 TRBV28
TGTGCCAGCAGCCCCCCATGGCGGGGACAGGCTAATGAAAAACTGTTTTTT CASSPPWRGQANEKLFF TRBD1 TRBJ1-4 - 17 TRBV5-6
TGTGCCAGCAGCTTGGATCTTGGAGCGAGCCAGCCCCAGCATTTT CASSLDLGASQPQHF - TRBJ1-5 once 15 TRBV5-4
TGTTCCAGCAACCGGGACAGGGTAGATGGCTACACCTTC CSSNRDRVDGYTF TRBD1 TRBJ1-2 - 13 TRBV7-9
TGTGCCAGCAGCTTAACGGGACAGGGCAATTCACCCCTCCACTTT CASSLTGQGNSPLHF TRBD1 TRBJ1-6 - 15 TRBV7-3
TGCGCCAGCGGGGAGGGGGTGAACACTGAAGCTTTCTTT CASGEGVNTEAFF - TRBJ1-1 - 13 TRBV5-1
TGTGCCAGCAGCCTCGCCGGGACAGGTTACGAGCAGTACTTC CASSLAGTGYEQYF TRBD1 TRBJ2-7 - 14 TRBV14
TGTGCCAGCAGACCAGGAAACTACGAGCAGTACTTC CASRPGNYEQYF - TRBJ2-7 - 12 TRBV28
TGTGCCAGCAGTACAAGGGGACGGGGGGACGAGCAGTACTTC CASSTRGRGDEQYF TRBD2 TRBJ2-7 - 14 TRBV6-5
TGTGCCAGCGGGGGGGGGACTTACAATGAGCAGTTCTTC CASGGGTYNEQFF TRBD2 TRBJ2-1 - 13 TRBV6-6
TGTGCCAGCCGAGGGGGTAATGAGCAGTTCTTC CASRGGNEQFF - TRBJ2-1 - 11 TRBV25-1
TGCGCCAGCAGCTACTCGGGACTTCCATCCGAGCAGTACTTC CASSYSGLPSEQYF - TRBJ2-7 once 14 TRBV5-1
TGCGCCAGCAGCCAAGGACCAGGGGCGGCCGGTGAAAAACTGTTTTTT CASSQGPGAAGEKLFF - TRBJ1-4 few 16 TRBV4-1
TGTGCCAGCAGACAAAGGGGGACGCAGTATTTT CASRQRGTQYF - TRBJ2-3 - 11 TRBV7-8
TGTGCCAGTAGGTTGGACAGGTTTACTTTCTTT CASRLDRFTFF TRBD1 TRBJ1-1 - 11 TRBV19
TGTGCCAGCTCACCAGCCAGTTATGGCTACACCTTC CASSPASYGYTF - TRBJ1-2 - 12 TRBV18
TGTGCCACCAGCAGAGATTTCGGCAAAAACATTCAGTACTTC CATSRDFGKNIQYF - TRBJ2-4 - 14 TRBV15
TGTGCCAGCAGCGAGGAGGGGGCCTACTACGAGCAGTACTTC CASSEEGAYYEQYF - TRBJ2-7 - 14 TRBV11-2
TGTGCCAGTAGTCCACGGAGTAGAGCGGAGACCCAGTACTTC CASSPRSRAETQYF - TRBJ2-5 - 14 TRBV19
TGCGCCAGCAGCCCTTCGGGACAGGGGTTCAGTTTTAACGATGGCTACACCTTC CASSPSGQGFSFNDGYTF TRBD1 TRBJ1-2 - 18 TRBV4-1
TGCGCCAGCAGCAGCGGGGCATGGGAGCAGTACTTC CASSSGAWEQYF TRBD2 TRBJ2-7 - 12 TRBV10-1
TGTGCCAGCAGCTTAGTTCCGAGGAATGAGCAGTTCTTC CASSLVPRNEQFF - TRBJ2-1 - 13 TRBV7-9
TGTGCCAGCAGTGAAGAGCTCTCAACCTACAATGAGCAGTTCTTC CASSEELSTYNEQFF - TRBJ2-1 - 15 TRBV6-1